This T cell receptor (beta chain) came from a study of radiotherapy plus CTLA-4 blockade in lung cancer. General study findings and limits: In blood, early T cell clone dynamics reportedly predicted response best, together with interferon-beta.

Lung cancer patients with chemo-refractory metastatic non-small-cell disease were given focal radiation plus CTLA-4 blockade with ipilimumab. The CDR3 totals 15 residues. Germline trimming cut 2 bases from V and 7 bases from J; bases unmatched to any gene: 9. Germline V gives CDR1 SGHKS, CDR2 YYEKEE (reference sequence). This clone has more than one count but fewer than ten. What it binds is not known. Profiled with immunoSEQ multiplex PCR; TCRdb holds only in-frame clones, not every one. The sample has under 45,000 clones, about four fifths seen once. The clonotype was recovered from a human donor with non-small cell lung cancer that progressed on radiotherapy plus ipilimumab. The chain combines TRBV5-5 with TRBJ2-1, with 7 bases that match TRBD1. Source: peripheral blood, taken from a patient treated with radiotherapy plus ipilimumab. CDR3 region: CASSFSGQEHNEQFF. CDR3 bases: TGTGCCAGCAGCTTTTCCGGACAGGAGCATAATGAGCAGTTCTTC.